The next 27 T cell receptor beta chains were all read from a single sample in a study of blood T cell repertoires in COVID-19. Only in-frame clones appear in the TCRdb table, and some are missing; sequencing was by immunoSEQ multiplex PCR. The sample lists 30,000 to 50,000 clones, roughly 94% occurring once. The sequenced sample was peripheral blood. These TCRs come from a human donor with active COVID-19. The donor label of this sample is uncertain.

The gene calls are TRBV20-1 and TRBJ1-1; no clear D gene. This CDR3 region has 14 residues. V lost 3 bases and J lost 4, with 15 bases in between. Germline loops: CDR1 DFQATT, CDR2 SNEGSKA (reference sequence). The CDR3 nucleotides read TGCAGTGCTAGTAGGGTAGAAAGCGGCACTGAAGCTTTCTTT. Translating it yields CSASRVESGTEAFF.

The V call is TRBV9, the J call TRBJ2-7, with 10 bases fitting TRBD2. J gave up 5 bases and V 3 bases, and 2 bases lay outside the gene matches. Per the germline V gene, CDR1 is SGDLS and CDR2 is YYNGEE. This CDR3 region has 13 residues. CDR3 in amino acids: CASSATSGNEQYF. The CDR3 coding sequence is TGTGCCAGCAGCGCAACTAGCGGGAACGAGCAGTACTTC.

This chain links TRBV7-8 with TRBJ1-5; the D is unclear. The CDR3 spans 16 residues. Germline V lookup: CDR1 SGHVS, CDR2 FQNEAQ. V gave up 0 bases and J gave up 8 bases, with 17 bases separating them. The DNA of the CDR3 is TGTGCCAGCAGCTTAGCTGGCAGCCTGAGCGGTGAGCCCCAGCATTTT. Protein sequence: CASSLAGSLSGEPQHF.

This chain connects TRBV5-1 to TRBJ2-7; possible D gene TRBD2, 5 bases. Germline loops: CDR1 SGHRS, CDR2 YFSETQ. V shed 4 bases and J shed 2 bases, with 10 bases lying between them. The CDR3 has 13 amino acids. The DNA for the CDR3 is TGCGCCAGCAGCCCGGAGCGGACCTACGAGCAGTACTTC. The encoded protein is CASSPERTYEQYF.

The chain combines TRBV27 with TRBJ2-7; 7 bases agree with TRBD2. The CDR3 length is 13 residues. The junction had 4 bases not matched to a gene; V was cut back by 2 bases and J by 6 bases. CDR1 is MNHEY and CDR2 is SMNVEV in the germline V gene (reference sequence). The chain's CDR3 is CASSLGAGVEQYF. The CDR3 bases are TGTGCCAGCAGTTTAGGTGCGGGAGTCGAGCAGTACTTC.

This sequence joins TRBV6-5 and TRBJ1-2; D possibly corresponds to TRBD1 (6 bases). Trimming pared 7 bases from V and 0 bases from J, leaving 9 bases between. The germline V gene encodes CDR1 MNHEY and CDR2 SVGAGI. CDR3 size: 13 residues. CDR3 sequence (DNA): TGTGCCAGCACCCGGACAGCTAACTATGGCTACACCTTC. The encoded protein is CASTRTANYGYTF.

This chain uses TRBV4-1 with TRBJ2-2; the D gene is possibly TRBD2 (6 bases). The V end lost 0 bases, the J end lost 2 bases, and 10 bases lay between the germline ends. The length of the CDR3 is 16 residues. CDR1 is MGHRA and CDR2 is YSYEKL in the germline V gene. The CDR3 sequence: CASSQDSGDNTGELFF. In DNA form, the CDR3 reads TGCGCCAGCAGCCAAGATTCGGGGGACAACACCGGGGAGCTGTTTTTT.

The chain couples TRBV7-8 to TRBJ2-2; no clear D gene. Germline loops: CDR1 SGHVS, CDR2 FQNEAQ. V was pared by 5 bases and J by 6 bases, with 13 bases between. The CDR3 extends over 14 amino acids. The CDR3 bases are TGTGCCAGCAGCCCCAGTATCCGTCCCGGGGAGCTGTTTTTT. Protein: CASSPSIRPGELFF.

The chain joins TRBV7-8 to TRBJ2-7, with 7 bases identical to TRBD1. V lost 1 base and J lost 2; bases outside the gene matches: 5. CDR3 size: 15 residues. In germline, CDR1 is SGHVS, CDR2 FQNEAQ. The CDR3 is CASSLGQGVAYEQYF. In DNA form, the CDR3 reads TGTGCCAGCAGCTTAGGACAGGGTGTAGCCTACGAGCAGTACTTC. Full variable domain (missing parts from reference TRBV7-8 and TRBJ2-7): GAGVSQSPRYKVAKRGQDVALRCDPISGHVSLFWYQQALGQGPEFLTYFQNEAQLDKSGLPSDRFFAERPEGSVSTLKIQRTQQEDSAVYLCASSLGQGVAYEQYFGPGTRLTVT.

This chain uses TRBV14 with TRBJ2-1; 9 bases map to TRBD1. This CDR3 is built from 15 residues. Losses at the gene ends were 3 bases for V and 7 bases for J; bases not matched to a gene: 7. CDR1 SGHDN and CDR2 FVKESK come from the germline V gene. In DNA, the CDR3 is TGTGCCAGCAGCCACGGGACAGGGAATTATAATGAGCAGTTCTTC. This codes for CASSHGTGNYNEQFF.

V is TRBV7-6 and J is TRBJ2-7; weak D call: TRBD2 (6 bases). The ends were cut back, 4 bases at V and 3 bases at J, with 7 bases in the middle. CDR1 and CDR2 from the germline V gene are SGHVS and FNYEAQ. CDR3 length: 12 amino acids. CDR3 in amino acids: CASSSEGYEQYF. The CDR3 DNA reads TGTGCCAGCAGCTCGGAGGGCTACGAGCAGTACTTC.

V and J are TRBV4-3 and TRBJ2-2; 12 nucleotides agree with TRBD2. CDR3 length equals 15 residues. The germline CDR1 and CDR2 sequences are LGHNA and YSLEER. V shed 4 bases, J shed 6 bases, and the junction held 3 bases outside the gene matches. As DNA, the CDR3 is TGCGCCAGCAGCCCTAGCGGGAGGGCCCCCGGGGAGCTGTTTTTT. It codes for CASSPSGRAPGELFF.

CDR3 DNA sequence: TGCGCCAGCAGCTTAAGTGTGGCAGGGGCCGGGGAGCTGTTTTTT. It codes for CASSLSVAGAGELFF. This chain connects TRBV5-1 to TRBJ2-2; D may be TRBD1 (6 bases). The CDR3 consists of 15 residues. V dropped 2 bases and J dropped 6 bases, with 14 bases sitting between them. Looked up from germline, CDR1 is SGHRS and CDR2 is YFSETQ. Full variable domain (remainder filled in from reference TRBV5-1 and TRBJ2-2): KAGVTQTPRYLIKTRGQQVTLSCSPISGHRSVSWYQQTPGQGLQFLFEYFSETQRNKGNFPGRFSGRQFSNSRSEMNVSTLELGDSALYLCASSLSVAGAGELFFGEGSRLTVL.

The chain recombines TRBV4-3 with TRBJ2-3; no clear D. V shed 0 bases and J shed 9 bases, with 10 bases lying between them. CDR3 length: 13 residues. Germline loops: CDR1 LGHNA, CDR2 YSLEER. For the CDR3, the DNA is TGCGCCAGCAGCCAAGATGTTTCAGGCACGCAGTATTTT. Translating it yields CASSQDVSGTQYF.

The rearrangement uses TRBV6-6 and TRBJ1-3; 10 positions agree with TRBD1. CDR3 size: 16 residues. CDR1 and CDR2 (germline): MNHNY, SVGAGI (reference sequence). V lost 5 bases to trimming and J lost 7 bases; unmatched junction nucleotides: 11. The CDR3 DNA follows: TGTGCCAGCAGTACCTCGGGGACAGGGGATCGCAACACCATATATTTT. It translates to CASSTSGTGDRNTIYF.

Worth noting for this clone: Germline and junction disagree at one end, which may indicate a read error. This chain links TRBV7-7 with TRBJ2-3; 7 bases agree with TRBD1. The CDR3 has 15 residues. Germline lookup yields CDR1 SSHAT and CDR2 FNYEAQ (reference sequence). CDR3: CASSLGTAHTDTQYF. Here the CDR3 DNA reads TGTGCTAGCAGCTTAGGGACAGCCCACACAGATACGCAGTATTTT.

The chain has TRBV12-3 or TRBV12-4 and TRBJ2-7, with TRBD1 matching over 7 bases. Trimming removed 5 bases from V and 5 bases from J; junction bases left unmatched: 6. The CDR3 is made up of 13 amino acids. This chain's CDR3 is CASSLQGFNEQYF. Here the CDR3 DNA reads TGTGCCAGCAGTCTACAGGGGTTCAACGAGCAGTACTTC.

CDR3 DNA: TGTGCCAGCCGGGACAGCCCATACGAGCAGTACTTC. This translates into CASRDSPYEQYF. This chain uses TRBV2 with TRBJ2-7, with 7 bases matching TRBD1. V dropped 8 bases and J dropped 4; count of bases not matched to a gene: 5. Germline V gene sequence: CDR1 SNHLY, CDR2 FYNNEI. The CDR3 sequence is 12 residues long.

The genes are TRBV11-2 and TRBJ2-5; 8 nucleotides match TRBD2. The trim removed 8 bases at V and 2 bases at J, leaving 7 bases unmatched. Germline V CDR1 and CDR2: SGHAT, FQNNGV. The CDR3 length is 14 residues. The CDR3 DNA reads TGTGCCAGCCGCCGGGGGGGTCGGCAAGAGACCCAGTACTTC. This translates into CASRRGGRQETQYF.

The DNA of the CDR3 is TGTGCCAGCAGAGTTACGTCAGCCTACGAGCAGTACTTC. Protein: CASRVTSAYEQYF. J is TRBJ2-7 and V is TRBV6-5; D remains ambiguous. The V end lost 6 bases, the J end lost 2 bases, and 11 bases lay between the germline ends. Germline lookup yields CDR1 MNHEY and CDR2 SVGAGI. This CDR3 region has 13 residues.

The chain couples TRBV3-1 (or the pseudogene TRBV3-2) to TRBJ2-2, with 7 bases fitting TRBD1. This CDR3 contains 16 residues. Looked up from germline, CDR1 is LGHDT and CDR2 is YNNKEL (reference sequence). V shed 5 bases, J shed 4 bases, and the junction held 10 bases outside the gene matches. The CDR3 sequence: CASSVRGPRGTGELFF. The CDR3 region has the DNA TGTGCCAGCAGCGTAAGGGGGCCCCGCGGCACCGGGGAGCTGTTTTTT.

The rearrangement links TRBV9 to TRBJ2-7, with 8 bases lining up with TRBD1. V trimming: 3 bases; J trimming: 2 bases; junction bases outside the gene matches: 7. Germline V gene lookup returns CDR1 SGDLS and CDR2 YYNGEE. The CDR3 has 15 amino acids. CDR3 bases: TGTGCCAGCAGCGCCGGGACAGGAGTCCCCTACGAGCAGTACTTC. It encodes CASSAGTGVPYEQYF.

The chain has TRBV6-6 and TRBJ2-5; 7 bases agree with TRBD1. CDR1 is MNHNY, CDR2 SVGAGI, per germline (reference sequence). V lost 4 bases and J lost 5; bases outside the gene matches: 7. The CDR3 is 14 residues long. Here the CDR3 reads CASSSLNRGETQYF. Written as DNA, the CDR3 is TGTGCCAGCAGTTCACTTAACAGGGGCGAGACCCAGTACTTC.

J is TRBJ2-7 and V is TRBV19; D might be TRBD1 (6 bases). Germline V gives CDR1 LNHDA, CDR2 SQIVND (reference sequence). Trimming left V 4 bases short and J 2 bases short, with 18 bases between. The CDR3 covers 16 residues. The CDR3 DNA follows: TGTGCCAGTAGTAGGTCAGGGGTACCCCTGACCTACGAGCAGTACTTC. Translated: CASSRSGVPLTYEQYF. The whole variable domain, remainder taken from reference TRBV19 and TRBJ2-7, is DGGITQSPKYLFRKEGQNVTLSCEQNLNHDAMYWYRQDPGQGLRLIYYSQIVNDFQKGDIAEGYSVSREKKESFPLTVTSAQKNPTAFYLCASSRSGVPLTYEQYFGPGTRLTVT.

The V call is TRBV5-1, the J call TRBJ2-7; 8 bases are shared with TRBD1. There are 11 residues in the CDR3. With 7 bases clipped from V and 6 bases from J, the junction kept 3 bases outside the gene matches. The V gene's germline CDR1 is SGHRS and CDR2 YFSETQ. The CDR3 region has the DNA TGCGCCAGCCAGACAGGGGCCGAGCAGTACTTC. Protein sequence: CASQTGAEQYF.

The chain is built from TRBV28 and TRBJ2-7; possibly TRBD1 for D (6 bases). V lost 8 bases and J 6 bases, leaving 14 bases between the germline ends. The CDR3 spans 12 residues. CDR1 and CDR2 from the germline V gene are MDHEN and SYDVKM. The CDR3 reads CASGTRPSEQYF. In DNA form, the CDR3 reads TGTGCCAGCGGGACAAGGCCGTCCGAGCAGTACTTC.

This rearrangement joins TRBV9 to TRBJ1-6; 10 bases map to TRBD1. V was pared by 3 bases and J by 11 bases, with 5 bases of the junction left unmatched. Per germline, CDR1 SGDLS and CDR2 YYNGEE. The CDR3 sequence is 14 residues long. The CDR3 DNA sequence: TGTGCCAGCAGCGACGGGACAGGGGTTCCACCCCTCCACTTT. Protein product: CASSDGTGVPPLHF. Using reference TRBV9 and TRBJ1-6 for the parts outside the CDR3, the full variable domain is DSGVTQTPKHLITATGQRVTLRCSPRSGDLSVYWYQQSLDQGLQFLIQYYNGEERAKGNILERFSAQQFPDLHSELNLSSLELGDSALYFCASSDGTGVPPLHFGNGTRLTVT.